This paragraph covers one T cell receptor beta chain sequence. Its antigen is undetermined. CDR1 MNHNY and CDR2 SVGAGI come from the germline V gene (reference sequence). This CDR3 spans 16 amino acids. Trimming left V 0 bases short and J 5 bases short, with 17 bases between. MiXCR, applied by TCRdb to the reads, yields one record per CDR3 protein. The top ten hold around three quarters of the sample, which has about 52,000 distinct CDR3 sequences, about 19% seen once. This sample stems from a study of T cell repertoires in cytomegalovirus infection. The specimen was CD8+ T cells from cultured PBMCs, collected from culture after CMV antigen stimulation. The sequence was obtained from a human donor in good health (CMV status not recorded). Some clones in this sample may be carry-over from other donors' samples. The chain has TRBV6-6 and TRBJ2-7, with D possibly matching TRBD2 (6 bases). The CDR3 bases are TGTGCCAGCAGTTACTCGGGGGACTCCACTACTGACGAGCAGTACTTC. This gives the protein CASSYSGDSTTDEQYF.